This T cell receptor beta chain was observed in a study of control samples from healthy donors and cancer patients. This clone was recorded once. Clones were read by immunoSEQ multiplex PCR, and TCRdb kept only the in-frame ones, dropping some. The repertoire has tens of thousands of clones, approximately 91% of them found once; the top ten carry about 10%. Germline-derived CDR1 and CDR2 are MNHEY and SVGAGI. V shed 2 bases and J shed 1 base, with 12 bases lying between them. This CDR3 comprises 16 residues. The sequence was collected from a woman aged 45-65 years with colorectal cancer. Sample: PBMCs. The chain uses TRBV6-5 and TRBJ2-1, with a weak D call TRBD1 (6 bases). The CDR3 protein is CASSYQGTESYNEQFF. CDR3 nucleotide sequence: TGTGCCAGCAGTTACCAGGGGACGGAATCCTACAATGAGCAGTTCTTC.